Below, one T cell receptor (beta chain) is given with its context. The junction differs from germline at one of its ends, possibly a read error. This specimen includes other DNA sequences encoding the same CDR3. This specimen comes from a study of blood T cell repertoires in COVID-19. The CDR3 extends over 14 amino acids. Germline CDR1 is MNHEY and CDR2 is SVGAGI. Method: immunoSEQ multiplex PCR; TCRdb's copy keeps in-frame clones and lacks some. The table has roughly 110,000 clones, approximately 88% seen once. The source of this sequence is a woman aged 40 to 49 with acute or convalescent COVID-19. The rearrangement joins TRBV6-5 to TRBJ1-2, with D perhaps matching TRBD1 (5 bases). The material sequenced was peripheral blood. The CDR3 nucleotides read TGTGCCAGCACGTCGTGGGGGGAAAGCTATGGATACACCTTC. As protein: CASTSWGESYGYTF.